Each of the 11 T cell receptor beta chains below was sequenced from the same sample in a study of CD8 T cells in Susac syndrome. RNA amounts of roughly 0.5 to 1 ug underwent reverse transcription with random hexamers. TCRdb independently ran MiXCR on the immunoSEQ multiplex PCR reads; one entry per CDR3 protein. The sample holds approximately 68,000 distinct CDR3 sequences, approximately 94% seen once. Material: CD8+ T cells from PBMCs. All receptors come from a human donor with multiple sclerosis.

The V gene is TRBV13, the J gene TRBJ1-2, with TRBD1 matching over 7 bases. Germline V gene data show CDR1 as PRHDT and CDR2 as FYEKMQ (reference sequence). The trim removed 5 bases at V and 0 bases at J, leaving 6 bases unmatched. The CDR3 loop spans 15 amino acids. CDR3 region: CASSRPGTANYGYTF. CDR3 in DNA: TGTGCCAGCAGCCGTCCCGGGACAGCTAACTATGGCTACACCTTC.

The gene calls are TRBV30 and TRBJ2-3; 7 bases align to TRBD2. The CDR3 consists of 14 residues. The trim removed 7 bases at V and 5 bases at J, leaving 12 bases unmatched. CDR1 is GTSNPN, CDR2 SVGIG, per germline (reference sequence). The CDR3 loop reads CASSRGAGLDTQYF. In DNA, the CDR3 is TGTGCCTCATCCCGAGGAGCGGGACTAGATACGCAGTATTTT.

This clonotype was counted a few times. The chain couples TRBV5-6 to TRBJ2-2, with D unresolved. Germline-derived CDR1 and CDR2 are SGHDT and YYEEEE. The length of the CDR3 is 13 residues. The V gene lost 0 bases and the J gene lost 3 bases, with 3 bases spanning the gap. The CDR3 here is CASSLEYTGELFF. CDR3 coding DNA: TGTGCCAGCAGCTTGGAGTACACCGGGGAGCTGTTTTTT.

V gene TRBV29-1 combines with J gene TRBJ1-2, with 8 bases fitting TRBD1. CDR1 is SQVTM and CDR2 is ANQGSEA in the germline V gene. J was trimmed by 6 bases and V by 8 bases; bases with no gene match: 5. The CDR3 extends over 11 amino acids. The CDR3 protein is CSLRTGNGYTF. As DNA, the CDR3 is TGCAGCCTGAGGACAGGGAATGGCTACACCTTC.

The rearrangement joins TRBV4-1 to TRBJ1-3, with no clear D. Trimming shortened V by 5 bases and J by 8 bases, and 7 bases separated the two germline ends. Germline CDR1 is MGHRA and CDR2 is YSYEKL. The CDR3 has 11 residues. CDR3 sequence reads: CASSFGDTIYF. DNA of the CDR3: TGCGCCAGCAGCTTCGGGGACACCATATATTTT.

The CDR3 spells CASSPPTDRGILEAFF. CDR3 nucleotide sequence: TGTGCCAGCTCACCACCAACAGACAGGGGGATTTTGGAAGCTTTCTTT. The rearrangement joins TRBV18 to TRBJ1-1; 9 bases agree with TRBD1. CDR1 and CDR2 (germline): KGHSH, LQKENI. V shed 0 bases and J 8 bases; nucleotides not matched to a gene: 10. CDR3 length: 16 residues.

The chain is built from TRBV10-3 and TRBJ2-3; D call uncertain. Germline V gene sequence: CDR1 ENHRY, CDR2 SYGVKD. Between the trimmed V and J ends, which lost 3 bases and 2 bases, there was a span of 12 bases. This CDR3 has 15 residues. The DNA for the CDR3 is TGTGCCATCAGTGAACAGCGACCTAACACAGATACGCAGTATTTT. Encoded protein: CAISEQRPNTDTQYF.

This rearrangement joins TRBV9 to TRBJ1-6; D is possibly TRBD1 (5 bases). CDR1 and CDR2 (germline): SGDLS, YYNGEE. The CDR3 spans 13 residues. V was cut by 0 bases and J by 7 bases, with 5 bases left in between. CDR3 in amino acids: CASSVGGNSPLHF. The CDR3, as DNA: TGTGCCAGCAGCGTAGGGGGGAATTCACCCCTCCACTTT.

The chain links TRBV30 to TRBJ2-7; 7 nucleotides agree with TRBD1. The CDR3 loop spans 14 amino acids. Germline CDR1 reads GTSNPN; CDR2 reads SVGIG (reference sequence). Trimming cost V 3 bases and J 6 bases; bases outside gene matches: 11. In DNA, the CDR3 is TGTGCCTGGAGCGGTACAGGGGTCGGTGGCGAGCAGTACTTC. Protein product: CAWSGTGVGGEQYF.

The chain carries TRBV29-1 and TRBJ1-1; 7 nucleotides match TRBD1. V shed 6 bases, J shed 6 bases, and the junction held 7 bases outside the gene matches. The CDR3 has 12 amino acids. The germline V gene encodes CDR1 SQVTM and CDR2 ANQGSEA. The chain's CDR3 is CSVEGDSAEAFF. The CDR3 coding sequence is TGCAGCGTCGAGGGGGACAGTGCTGAAGCTTTCTTT.

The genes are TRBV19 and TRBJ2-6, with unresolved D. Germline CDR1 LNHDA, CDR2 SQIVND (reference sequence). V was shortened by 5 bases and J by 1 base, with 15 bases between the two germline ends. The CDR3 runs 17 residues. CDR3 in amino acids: CASSPLFTLSGANVLTF. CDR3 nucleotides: TGTGCCAGTAGTCCTCTCTTCACGTTGTCTGGGGCCAACGTCCTGACTTTC. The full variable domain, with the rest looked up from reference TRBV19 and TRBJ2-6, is DGGITQSPKYLFRKEGQNVTLSCEQNLNHDAMYWYRQDPGQGLRLIYYSQIVNDFQKGDIAEGYSVSREKKESFPLTVTSAQKNPTAFYLCASSPLFTLSGANVLTFGAGSRLTVL.